The 2 T cell receptor beta chains presented below share a single source sample, sequenced in a study of Ad26.COV2.S vaccination and SARS-CoV-2 variants. Data came from immunoSEQ multiplex PCR; TCRdb stores just in-frame clones and leaves some out. Counted here are hundreds of thousands of clones, approximately 90% occurring once; the ten biggest clones make up 12%. Treatment given: about 20 received Ad26.COV2.S at low or high dose, single or two shots; about 5 received placebo; per-sample allocation not given. Sampling was performed 63 days after the first vaccine or placebo injection. The sample here was peripheral blood, taken in a trial of Ad26.COV2.S vaccine versus placebo. These receptors were obtained from a person between 18 and 65 years old who received the Ad26.COV2.S COVID-19 vaccine or a placebo.

CDR3 amino acids: CASSPPGSGNQPQHF. DNA of the CDR3: TGTGCCAGCTCACCGCCCGGGTCAGGCAATCAGCCCCAGCATTTT. J is TRBJ1-5 and V is TRBV18; D is uncertain. Per the germline V gene, CDR1 is KGHSH and CDR2 is LQKENI. Trimming cost V 3 bases and J 2 bases, with 11 bases left between them. This CDR3 region has 15 residues.

The chain employs TRBV24-1 and TRBJ2-5; 9 positions match TRBD2. There are 16 residues in the CDR3. Germline lookup yields CDR1 KGHDR and CDR2 SFDVKD. Germline trimming cut 4 bases from V and 0 bases from J; bases unmatched to any gene: 5. The CDR3 spells CATSESSGRYQETQYF. CDR3 nucleotide sequence: TGTGCCACCAGTGAATCCAGCGGGAGGTACCAAGAGACCCAGTACTTC.